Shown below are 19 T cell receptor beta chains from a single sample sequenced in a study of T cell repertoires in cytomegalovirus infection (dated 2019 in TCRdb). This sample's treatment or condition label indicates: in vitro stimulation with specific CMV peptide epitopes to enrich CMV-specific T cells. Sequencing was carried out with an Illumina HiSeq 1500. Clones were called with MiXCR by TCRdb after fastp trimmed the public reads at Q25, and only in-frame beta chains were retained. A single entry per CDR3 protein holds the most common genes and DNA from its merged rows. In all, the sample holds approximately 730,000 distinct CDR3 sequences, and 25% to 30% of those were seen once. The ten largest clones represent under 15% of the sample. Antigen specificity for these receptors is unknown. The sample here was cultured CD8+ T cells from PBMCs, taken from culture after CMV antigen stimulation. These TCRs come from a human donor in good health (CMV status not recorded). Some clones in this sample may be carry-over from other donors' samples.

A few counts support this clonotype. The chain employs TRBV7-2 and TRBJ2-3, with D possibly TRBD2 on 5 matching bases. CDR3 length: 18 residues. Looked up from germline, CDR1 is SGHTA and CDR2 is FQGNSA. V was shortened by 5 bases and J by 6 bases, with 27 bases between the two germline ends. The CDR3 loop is CASSTPNPLAGILDTQYF. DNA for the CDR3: TGTGCCAGCAGCACACCAAACCCACTGGCGGGCATATTGGATACGCAGTATTTT.

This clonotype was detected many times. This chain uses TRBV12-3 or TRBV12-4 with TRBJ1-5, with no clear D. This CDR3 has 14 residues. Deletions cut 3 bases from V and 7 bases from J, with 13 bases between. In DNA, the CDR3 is TGTGCCAGCAGTTTGGTAGCCGGGGTACAGCCCCAGCATTTT. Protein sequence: CASSLVAGVQPQHF.

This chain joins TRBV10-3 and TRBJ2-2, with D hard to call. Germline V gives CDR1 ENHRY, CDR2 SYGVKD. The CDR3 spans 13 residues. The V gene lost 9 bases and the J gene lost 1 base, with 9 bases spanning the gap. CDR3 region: CAIAKLNTGELFF. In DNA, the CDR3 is TGTGCCATTGCCAAATTGAACACCGGGGAGCTGTTTTTT.

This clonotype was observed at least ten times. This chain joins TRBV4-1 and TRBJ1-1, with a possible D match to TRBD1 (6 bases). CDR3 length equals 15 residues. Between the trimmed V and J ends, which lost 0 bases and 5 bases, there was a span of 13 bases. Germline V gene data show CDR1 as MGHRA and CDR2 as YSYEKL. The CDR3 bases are TGCGCCAGCAGCCAAGATAGCGGGGGCAGGACTGAAGCTTTCTTT. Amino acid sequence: CASSQDSGGRTEAFF.

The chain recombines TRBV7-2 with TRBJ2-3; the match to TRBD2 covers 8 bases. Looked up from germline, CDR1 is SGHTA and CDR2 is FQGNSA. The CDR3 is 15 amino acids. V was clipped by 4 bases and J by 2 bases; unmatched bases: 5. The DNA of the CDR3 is TGTGCCAGCAGCTCAACGGGGGGGTACACAGATACGCAGTATTTT. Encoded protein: CASSSTGGYTDTQYF.

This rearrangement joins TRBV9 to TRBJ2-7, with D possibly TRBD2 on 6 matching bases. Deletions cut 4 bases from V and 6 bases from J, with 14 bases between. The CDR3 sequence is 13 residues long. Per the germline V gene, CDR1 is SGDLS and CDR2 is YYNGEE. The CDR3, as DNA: TGTGCCAGCAGCCGGGGGAAATCGGTCGAGCAGTACTTC. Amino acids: CASSRGKSVEQYF.

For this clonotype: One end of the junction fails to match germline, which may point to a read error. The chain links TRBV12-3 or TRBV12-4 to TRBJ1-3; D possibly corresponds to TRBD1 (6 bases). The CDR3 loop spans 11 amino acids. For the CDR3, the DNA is TGTGCCAGCAGATCCCGACAGGCGGACGATTTT. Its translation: CASRSRQADDF.

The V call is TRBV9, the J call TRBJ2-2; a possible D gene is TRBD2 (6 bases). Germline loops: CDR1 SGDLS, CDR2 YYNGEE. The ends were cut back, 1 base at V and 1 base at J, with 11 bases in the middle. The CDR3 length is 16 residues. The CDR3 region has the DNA TGTGCCAGCAGCGTACCTAAGGGAGGGAACACCGGGGAGCTGTTTTTT. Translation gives CASSVPKGGNTGELFF.

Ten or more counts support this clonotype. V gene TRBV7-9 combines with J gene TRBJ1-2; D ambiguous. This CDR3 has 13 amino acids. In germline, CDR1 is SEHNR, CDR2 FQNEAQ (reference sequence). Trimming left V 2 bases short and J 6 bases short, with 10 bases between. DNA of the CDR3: TGTGCCAGCAGCTTAAGCGGTACAGATGGCTACACCTTC. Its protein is CASSLSGTDGYTF.

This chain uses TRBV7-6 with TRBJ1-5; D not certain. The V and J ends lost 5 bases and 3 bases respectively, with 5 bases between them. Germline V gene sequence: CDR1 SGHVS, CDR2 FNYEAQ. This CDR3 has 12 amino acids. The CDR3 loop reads CASSNNNQPQHF. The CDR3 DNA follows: TGTGCCAGCAGCAACAACAATCAGCCCCAGCATTTT.

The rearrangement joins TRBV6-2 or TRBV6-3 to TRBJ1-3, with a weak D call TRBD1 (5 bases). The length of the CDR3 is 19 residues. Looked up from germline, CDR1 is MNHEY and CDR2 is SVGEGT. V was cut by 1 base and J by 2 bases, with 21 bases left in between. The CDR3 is CASSYFLDEGIDAGNTIYF. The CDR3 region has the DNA TGTGCCAGCAGTTACTTCTTGGATGAGGGGATCGATGCTGGAAACACCATATATTTT.

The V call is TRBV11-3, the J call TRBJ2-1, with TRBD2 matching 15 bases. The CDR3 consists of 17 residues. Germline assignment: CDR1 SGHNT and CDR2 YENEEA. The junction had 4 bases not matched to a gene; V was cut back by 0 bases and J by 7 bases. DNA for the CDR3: TGTGCCAGCAGCTTAGAGTCGGGACTAGCGGGGGGAAATGAGCAGTTCTTC. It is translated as CASSLESGLAGGNEQFF. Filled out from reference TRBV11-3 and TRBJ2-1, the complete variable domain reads EAGVVQSPRYKIIEKKQPVAFWCNPISGHNTLYWYLQNLGQGPELLIRYENEEAVDDSQLPKDRFSAERLKGVDSTLKIQPAELGDSAVYLCASSLESGLAGGNEQFFGPGTRLTVL.

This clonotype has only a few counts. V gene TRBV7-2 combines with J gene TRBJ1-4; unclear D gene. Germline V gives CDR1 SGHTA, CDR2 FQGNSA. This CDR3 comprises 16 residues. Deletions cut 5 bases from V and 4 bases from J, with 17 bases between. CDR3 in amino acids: CASSPFLRDVNEKLFF. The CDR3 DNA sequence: TGTGCCAGCAGCCCGTTCCTCAGAGATGTTAATGAAAAACTGTTTTTT.

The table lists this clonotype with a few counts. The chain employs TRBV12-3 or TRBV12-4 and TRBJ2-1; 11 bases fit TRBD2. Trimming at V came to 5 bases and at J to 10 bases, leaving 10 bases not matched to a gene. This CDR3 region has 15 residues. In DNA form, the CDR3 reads TGTGCCAGCAGTCCTTATAGCGGGGGGGCCTGGGAGCAGTTCTTC. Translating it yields CASSPYSGGAWEQFF.

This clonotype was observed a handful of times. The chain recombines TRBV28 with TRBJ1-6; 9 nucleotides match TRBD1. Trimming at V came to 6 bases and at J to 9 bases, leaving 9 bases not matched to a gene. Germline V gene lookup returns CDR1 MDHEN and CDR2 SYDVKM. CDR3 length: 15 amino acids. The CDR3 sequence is CASSSFGDRASPLHF. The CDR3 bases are TGTGCCAGCAGCTCTTTCGGGGACAGGGCTTCACCCCTCCACTTT.

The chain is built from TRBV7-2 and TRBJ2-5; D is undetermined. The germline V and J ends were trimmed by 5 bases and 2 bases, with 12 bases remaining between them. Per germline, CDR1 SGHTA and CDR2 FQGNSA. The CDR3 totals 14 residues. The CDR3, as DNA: TGTGCCAGCAGCATACTAAGGCTACAAGAGACCCAGTACTTC. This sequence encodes CASSILRLQETQYF.

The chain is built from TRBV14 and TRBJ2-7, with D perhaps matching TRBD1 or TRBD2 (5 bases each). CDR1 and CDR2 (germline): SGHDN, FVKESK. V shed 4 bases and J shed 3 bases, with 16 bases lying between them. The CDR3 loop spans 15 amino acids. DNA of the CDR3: TGTGCCAGCAGCCCCCTCTCCGGGACGGGCTACGAGCAGTACTTC. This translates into CASSPLSGTGYEQYF.

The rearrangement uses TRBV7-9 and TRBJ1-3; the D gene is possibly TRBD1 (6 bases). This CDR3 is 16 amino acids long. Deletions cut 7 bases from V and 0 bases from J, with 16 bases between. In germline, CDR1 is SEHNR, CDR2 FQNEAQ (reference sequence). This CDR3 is CASTLSGVSSGNTIYF. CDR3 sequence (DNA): TGTGCCAGCACCCTCTCAGGGGTGTCCTCTGGAAACACCATATATTTT.

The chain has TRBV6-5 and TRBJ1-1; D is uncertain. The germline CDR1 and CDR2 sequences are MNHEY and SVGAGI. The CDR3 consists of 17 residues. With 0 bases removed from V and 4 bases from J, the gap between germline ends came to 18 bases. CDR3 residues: CASSYSLALQMGTEAFF. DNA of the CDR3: TGTGCCAGCAGTTACTCGCTAGCCCTACAGATGGGCACTGAAGCTTTCTTT.